These 17 T cell receptor beta chains originate from one sample sequenced in a study of early T cells in non-severe SARS-CoV-2 infection. One entry per CDR3 protein, called by TCRdb with MiXCR from the 5' RACE reads. This table has 55,000 to 75,000 distinct CDR3 sequences, about an eighth appearing once. Input material: whole blood. The receptor source for this set is an adult who was a healthcare worker with PCR-confirmed SARS-CoV-2 infection or an uninfected control (not recorded which).

This clonotype turned up a few times. The V and J genes are TRBV27 and TRBJ1-1; TRBD1 agrees at 7 bases. Germline V lookup: CDR1 MNHEY, CDR2 SMNVEV (reference sequence). V shed 3 bases and J 3 bases; nucleotides not matched to a gene: 7. The CDR3 runs 15 residues. The CDR3 DNA is TGTGCCAGCAGTTTGGTGCGGGACAGCTACACTGAAGCTTTCTTT. It is translated as CASSLVRDSYTEAFF.

At least ten counts were recorded for this clonotype. The chain carries TRBV5-6 and TRBJ2-1; no clear D gene. The ends were cut back, 1 base at V and 5 bases at J, with 10 bases in the middle. The CDR3 extends over 14 amino acids. Germline CDR1 and CDR2: SGHDT and YYEEEE. The CDR3: CASSLSGGHNEQFF. CDR3 coding DNA: TGTGCCAGCAGCTTGAGTGGCGGACACAATGAGCAGTTCTTC. Full variable domain (outside the CDR3, taken from reference TRBV5-6 and TRBJ2-1): DAGVTQSPTHLIKTRGQQVTLRCSPKSGHDTVSWYQQALGQGPQFIFQYYEEEERQRGNFPDRFSGHQFPNYSSELNVNALLLGDSALYLCASSLSGGHNEQFFGPGTRLTVL.

The rearrangement links TRBV7-2 to TRBJ2-7; D may be TRBD1 or TRBD2 (6 bases each). Trimming removed 0 bases at V and 1 base at J, with 13 bases between. This CDR3 is built from 16 residues. The germline V gene encodes CDR1 SGHTA and CDR2 FQGNSA. Written as DNA, the CDR3 is TGTGCCAGCAGCTTAGCGGGGGCACTAGCTTCCTACGAGCAGTACTTC. It translates to CASSLAGALASYEQYF.

This clonotype has at least ten counts. This chain joins TRBV5-1 and TRBJ1-5; a weak D match, TRBD1 (5 bases). The V gene's germline CDR1 is SGHRS and CDR2 YFSETQ. V lost 0 bases, J lost 7 bases, and 11 bases lay in between. The CDR3 is 14 residues long. CDR3 amino acids: CASSLEAGSQPQHF. DNA of the CDR3: TGCGCCAGCAGCTTGGAGGCAGGGAGCCAGCCCCAGCATTTT.

This clonotype has a count of ten or more. V and J are TRBV10-1 and TRBJ1-1, with no clear D. V lost 4 bases to trimming and J lost 4 bases, with 10 bases between them. CDR3 length equals 13 residues. Germline CDR1 is WNHNN and CDR2 is SYGVQD (reference sequence). The CDR3: CASSALRGTEAFF. The DNA for the CDR3 is TGCGCCAGCAGTGCGCTCCGTGGCACTGAAGCTTTCTTT.

This clonotype has ten or more counts. The V gene is TRBV7-6, the J gene TRBJ1-1, with a tentative D call TRBD1 (6 bases). From germline, CDR1 is SGHVS and CDR2 FNYEAQ. The germline V and J ends were trimmed by 7 bases and 7 bases, with 16 bases remaining between them. CDR3 length equals 13 residues. CDR3 residues: CASTLGGGGEAFF. In DNA form, the CDR3 reads TGTGCCAGCACCTTGGGCGGGGGCGGTGAAGCTTTCTTT.

This clonotype showed up many times. The V gene is TRBV29-1, the J gene TRBJ2-7; D is unclear. There are 11 residues in the CDR3. Germline V gene data show CDR1 as SQVTM and CDR2 as ANQGSEA. With 4 bases removed from V and 5 bases from J, the gap between germline ends came to 9 bases. The CDR3 DNA is TGCAGCGTTGCTTTGGGCCACGAGCAGTACTTC. Its translation is CSVALGHEQYF.

This clonotype was counted ten times or more. The V call is TRBV3-1, the J call TRBJ2-7, with unresolved D. Per germline, CDR1 LGHDT and CDR2 YNNKEL (reference sequence). The V gene lost 1 base and the J gene lost 7 bases, with 8 bases spanning the gap. The CDR3 is 12 residues long. The chain's CDR3 is CASSQVPREQYF. For the CDR3, the DNA is TGTGCCAGCAGCCAAGTTCCGCGGGAGCAGTACTTC.

The genes are TRBV19 and TRBJ2-5; D not certain. Trimming removed 0 bases from V and 7 bases from J, with 9 bases in between. CDR3 size: 13 residues. Germline CDR1 is LNHDA and CDR2 is SQIVND (reference sequence). The CDR3 loop is CASSIDPRATQYF. The CDR3 bases are TGTGCCAGTAGTATAGATCCCCGTGCGACCCAGTACTTC. Filled out from reference TRBV19 and TRBJ2-5, the complete variable domain reads DGGITQSPKYLFRKEGQNVTLSCEQNLNHDAMYWYRQDPGQGLRLIYYSQIVNDFQKGDIAEGYSVSREKKESFPLTVTSAQKNPTAFYLCASSIDPRATQYFGPGTRLLVL.

This clonotype was picked up many times. The rearrangement uses TRBV27 and TRBJ1-6, with D possibly matching TRBD1 (6 bases). This CDR3 has 16 residues. V lost 6 bases to trimming and J lost 2 bases, with 14 bases between them. Germline CDR1 is MNHEY and CDR2 is SMNVEV (reference sequence). The DNA for the CDR3 is TGTGCCAGCAGCCCACAGGGATCGACCTATAATTCACCCCTCCACTTT. Protein sequence: CASSPQGSTYNSPLHF.

J is TRBJ2-1 and V is TRBV28, with 14 bases fitting TRBD2. This CDR3 comprises 16 residues. The germline V gene has CDR1 MDHEN and CDR2 SYDVKM. V trimming: 6 bases; J trimming: 9 bases; junction bases outside the gene matches: 10. The CDR3 region is CASRHPGLAGVREQFF. The CDR3 coding sequence is TGTGCCAGCAGGCACCCGGGACTAGCGGGAGTGCGTGAGCAGTTCTTC.

The chain recombines TRBV12-3 or TRBV12-4 with TRBJ2-3; TRBD2 matches 8 bases. V was pared by 7 bases and J by 9 bases, with 6 bases of the junction left unmatched. This CDR3 region has 12 residues. In DNA form, the CDR3 reads TGTGCCAGCAAACCGGGAGGGCCCACGCAGTATTTT. It translates to CASKPGGPTQYF.

This clonotype has a count of ten or more. This chain connects TRBV28 to TRBJ1-1; D remains unclear. The germline CDR1 and CDR2 sequences are MDHEN and SYDVKM. This CDR3 is 11 amino acids long. Trimming left V 3 bases short and J 8 bases short, with 7 bases between. Here the CDR3 DNA reads TGTGCCAGCAGTTTGTCCGGGGAAGCTTTCTTT. Its protein is CASSLSGEAFF.

This clonotype was counted many times. The chain employs TRBV6-5 and TRBJ2-3, with D uncertain. Germline loops: CDR1 MNHEY, CDR2 SVGAGI. This CDR3 has 15 amino acids. V was shortened by 0 bases and J by 2 bases, with 9 bases between the two germline ends. CDR3 loop: CASSYSGFSTDTQYF. For the CDR3, the DNA is TGTGCCAGCAGTTACTCGGGGTTTTCCACAGATACGCAGTATTTT.

This clonotype appeared many times. V is TRBV10-3 and J is TRBJ2-1, with unresolved D. The CDR3 loop spans 15 amino acids. V was clipped by 0 bases and J by 3 bases, with 9 bases between them. Germline V lookup: CDR1 ENHRY, CDR2 SYGVKD. CDR3 nucleotide sequence: TGTGCCATCAGTGAGTCTGGTCGAGACTACAATGAGCAGTTCTTC. Its protein product is CAISESGRDYNEQFF.

The sample holds a few counts of this clonotype. The chain has TRBV12-3 or TRBV12-4 and TRBJ2-1, with D possibly TRBD1 on 6 matching bases. This CDR3 has 20 amino acids. V lost 3 bases and J lost 5, with 29 bases in between. The CDR3 reads CASSFSLLGFSWGPNNEQFF. In DNA form, the CDR3 reads TGTGCCAGCAGTTTTAGTCTGCTGGGGTTCAGCTGGGGGCCAAACAATGAGCAGTTCTTC.

At least ten counts were recorded for this clonotype. V is TRBV5-1 and J is TRBJ2-3; possibly TRBD2 for D (6 bases). The CDR3 covers 16 residues. Germline V lookup: CDR1 SGHRS, CDR2 YFSETQ. Trimming stripped 2 bases from V and 3 bases from J, with 16 bases between. The CDR3 DNA sequence: TGCGCCAGCAGCTTAGGTTTGACTCGGGGGACAGATACGCAGTATTTT. It specifies CASSLGLTRGTDTQYF.